The text below deals with one T cell receptor beta chain. The clone's antigen remains unknown. A far larger clone is one base from this, pointing to a likely read error. This specimen belongs to a study of prognosis after radiotherapy for stage I lung cancer (dated by TCRdb to 2020 to 2022). Regarding the research as a whole: Between early 2018 and 2019, approximately 18 stage I NSCLC patients were enrolled in Nanjing, China. Enrolled patients comprised some 15 with newly diagnosed primary stage I lung tumors and a few with oligometastatic NSCLC after surgical resection of the primary tumor. Every patient was deemed medically inoperable, roughly eleven because of comorbidities and over 5 because they refused surgery. Ages in the cohort of approximately 13 men and about six women ranged from roughly 53 to 84 years, with a median of 74. About twelve patients had adenocarcinoma and roughly 7 had squamous cell carcinoma as the tumor histology. SBRT was given in 3 to 5 fractions with a biologically effective dose of at least 100 Gy, using image-guided IMRT or VMAT. SBRT was not combined with any concurrent therapy in any patient. After SBRT, distant metastases developed in about 20% of the 19 patients at a median of around 7 months, while the remaining 15 patients had no significant progression. Peripheral blood TCR beta repertoires were profiled in stage I NSCLC patients before and after stereotactic body radiotherapy, and the study then linked these repertoires to distant failure. The study sequenced approximately 38 blood samples from some 20 patients, one before and one after SBRT per patient. Points the paper makes about the study in general: No determination of tumor specificity was made for expanded TCR clones. After SBRT, the count of unique TCR clones dropped from a median of approximately 10,000 beforehand to 6,000 to 7,500 afterward (Wilcoxon paired P=0.011). Differences by metastasis status were reportedly seen in TRBV and TRBJ usage frequencies, involving two V genes at baseline and, after SBRT, 8 or 9 V genes and two J genes. None of the reported P values were adjusted for multiple comparisons. Post-SBRT Shannon entropy and its change from baseline were lower in patients who developed distant metastases; baseline Shannon entropy was not associated with metastases. Limitations of the study included a small cohort and short follow-up, and the study findings need independent validation.

All patients had node-negative disease on CT and PET/CT, and none had a history of other malignancies or prior chemotherapy or radiotherapy. Around 6 milliliters of peripheral venous blood were drawn into EDTA tubes at each of two time points. PBMCs were isolated by Ficoll-Paque Plus density-gradient centrifugation. Right after collection, samples were kept at -80 degrees C until analysis. The TCR beta CDR3 region was amplified from genomic DNA by two rounds of multiplex PCR. In the first round of PCR, primers specific to each TRBV and TRBJ gene were used, and the primer sequences are filed in Chinese patent CN105087789A. Universal primers were used in the second PCR round. The Roche High Pure PCR Template Preparation Kit was used to extract genomic DNA from the frozen PBMCs. An Illumina HiSeq 3000 was used to sequence the libraries paired-end with 151 bp reads. In the paper's pipeline: CutAdapt was used to discard raw reads that did not contain the multiplex PCR primer sequences. Using PEAR, the high-quality paired reads were merged into contigs. TRB V, D and J gene segments were assigned to each contig with MiXCR by alignment to reference sequences. To remove sequencing errors, CDR3 sequences were clustered according to base quality and sequence similarity. Shannon entropy, normalized by the natural log of the productive TCR sequence number, served as the measure of diversity. Clonality was defined as one minus Shannon entropy divided by the natural log of the number of unique clonotypes. Progression-free survival cut-offs for repertoire metrics were chosen using the Youden index of ROC curves, with analyses run in R 3.5.3. TCRdb reanalyzed the raw reads on its own, using fastp at Q25 for trimming and MiXCR for clone calling, and kept in-frame beta chains. When rows share a CDR3 protein, they turn into one entry using the most common DNA and genes. These V and J calls are TCRdb output, not the study's own analysis. This sample holds some 56,000 distinct CDR3 sequences; more than 25% were observed only once. The ten largest clones add up to about 7.5% of the sample.

The sequences come from PBMCs, collected before or after stereotactic body radiation therapy (not recorded which). This sequence originates from a donor aged 50 or older with non-small cell lung cancer.

In nucleotides, the sequence is TGTGCCACTAACGACCGGGACACAAATTCACACCTCCACTTT. The translation is CATNDRDTNSHLHF. The V and J genes are TRBV6-8 and TRBJ1-6, with TRBD1 perhaps the D gene, on 6 matching bases. Including cysteine and phenylalanine, the CDR3 has 14 amino acids. Here the CDR3 DNA is all that survives: 42 bases in frame from base 1. From the germline V gene, CDR1 is MNHGY and CDR2 is SAAAGT.